The rows below give T cell receptor beta chains drawn from one sample of a study of vaccination effects on CD4 cells after COVID-19. Assay used: immunoSEQ multiplex PCR; TCRdb lists only in-frame clones, some missing. This repertoire shows 30,000 to 45,000 clones, about three fifths found once; its top ten account for just under 15%. These receptors have no identified antigens. Sequenced material: CD4+ T cells from PBMCs cultured with HCoV-OC43 spike peptides, taken before COVID-19 vaccination. These receptors came from a human donor who received a COVID-19 vaccine. The CDR3 runs from the conserved cysteine through the conserved F or W. D genes are given only for firm matches. A row's size may be missing; if present it is once, few, many or a size class.

V: TRBV5-1
size: NA
J: TRBJ2-5
D: NA
DNA: TGCGCCAGCACACCGACACCCCCTGGCGCCCAGTACTTC
CDR3: CASTPTPPGAQYF

V: TRBV25-1
size: few
J: TRBJ1-4
D: TRBD1
DNA: TGTGCCAGCAGTGAAACAGGGGGAGGCGAAAAACTGTTTTTT
CDR3: CASSETGGGEKLFF

V: TRBV6-5
size: NA
J: TRBJ2-7
D: NA
DNA: TGTGCCAGCAGTTCCGAGGGTTACGAGCAGTACTTC
CDR3: CASSSEGYEQYF

V: TRBV5-4
size: few
J: TRBJ1-4
D: TRBD1
DNA: TGTGCCAGCAGCTTTCAGGGGGGAAAACTGTTTTTT
CDR3: CASSFQGGKLFF

V: TRBV7-8
size: NA
J: TRBJ2-3
D: NA
DNA: TGTGCCAGCAGCATGGAGGGTCGAGATACGCAGTATTTT
CDR3: CASSMEGRDTQYF

V: TRBV15
size: NA
J: TRBJ2-7
D: NA
DNA: TGTGCCACCAGCAGAGATCCAGGGGAAAACGAGCAGTACTTC
CDR3: CATSRDPGENEQYF

V: TRBV19
size: NA
J: TRBJ1-6
D: NA
DNA: TGTGCCAGTAGTATTACTGGGGTTTATAATTCACCCCTCCACTTT
CDR3: CASSITGVYNSPLHF

V: TRBV7-9
size: NA
J: TRBJ1-1
D: NA
DNA: TGTGCCAGCAGCTTACCCCAGGCTGAAGCTTTCTTT
CDR3: CASSLPQAEAFF

V: TRBV12-5
size: NA
J: TRBJ1-2
D: NA
DNA: TGTGCTAGTGGTTTTTACCGGCAGTACCATATTGAGGGCTACACCTTC
CDR3: CASGFYRQYHIEGYTF

V: TRBV3-1/TRBV3-2
size: NA
J: TRBJ2-1
D: NA
DNA: TGTGCCAGCAGCCAAGTGGCTGGGAACAATGAGCAGTTCTTC
CDR3: CASSQVAGNNEQFF

V: TRBV5-4
size: NA
J: TRBJ2-3
D: NA
DNA: TGTGCCAGCAGCGGCGGGGCTGGTGGAACAGATACGCAGTATTTT
CDR3: CASSGGAGGTDTQYF

V: TRBV6-5
size: NA
J: TRBJ2-3
D: NA
DNA: TGTGCCACCGAGTTCCGGGCCTCCCCCACAGATACGCAGTATTTT
CDR3: CATEFRASPTDTQYF

V: TRBV18
size: NA
J: TRBJ1-1
D: NA
DNA: TGTGCCAGCTCACCAGGGGTCACATCGAACACTGAAGCTTTCTTT
CDR3: CASSPGVTSNTEAFF

V: TRBV19
size: NA
J: TRBJ2-1
D: TRBD2
DNA: TGTGCCAGTAGGACGGGGGGGCTAGCGTTCGATGAGCAGTTCTTC
CDR3: CASRTGGLAFDEQFF

V: TRBV11-2
size: NA
J: TRBJ1-2
D: NA
DNA: TGTGCCAGCAGCTTAACCGGGACGGGCATCGGGACCTTC
CDR3: CASSLTGTGIGTF

V: TRBV5-3
size: NA
J: TRBJ2-6
D: TRBD1
DNA: TGTGCCAGAAGCTTGGCCGGGACAGGGTCGTCTGGGGCCAACGTCCTGACTTTC
CDR3: CARSLAGTGSSGANVLTF

V: TRBV6-5
size: NA
J: TRBJ1-5
D: NA
DNA: TGTGCCAGCAGTTATCAGGGGCAAGGTCAGCCCCAGCATTTT
CDR3: CASSYQGQGQPQHF

V: TRBV23-1
size: few
J: TRBJ1-1
D: NA
DNA: TGCGCCAGCAGGGTATCCGGGCCCCGAAACACTGAAGCTTTCTTT
CDR3: CASRVSGPRNTEAFF

V: TRBV11-2
size: NA
J: TRBJ2-1
D: TRBD2
DNA: TGTGCCAGCAGCTTAACTAGCGGGGGTATCCCCAATGAGCAGTTCTTC
CDR3: CASSLTSGGIPNEQFF

V: TRBV3-1/TRBV3-2
size: NA
J: TRBJ2-2
D: NA
DNA: TGTGCCAGCAGCCAAGATTTCGGTCTAGCCGTTATCACCGGGGAGCTGTTTTTT
CDR3: CASSQDFGLAVITGELFF

V: TRBV13
size: NA
J: TRBJ1-5
D: NA
DNA: TGTGCCAGCAGCTTGAGTAGCAATCAGCCCCAGCATTTT
CDR3: CASSLSSNQPQHF

V: TRBV28
size: NA
J: TRBJ1-5
D: TRBD1
DNA: TGTGCCAGCAGATCCCAGGGGGCAGGCAATCAGCCCCAGCATTTT
CDR3: CASRSQGAGNQPQHF

V: TRBV11-3
size: NA
J: TRBJ2-1
D: NA
DNA: TGTGCCAGCAGCTCGAGTAGCCCCAATGAGCAGTTCTTC
CDR3: CASSSSSPNEQFF

V: TRBV18
size: few
J: TRBJ2-3
D: TRBD2
DNA: TGTGCCAGCTCACCTATAGGACTAGCTGAAGGGAATACGCAGTATTTT
CDR3: CASSPIGLAEGNTQYF

V: TRBV30
size: NA
J: TRBJ2-7
D: NA
DNA: TGTGCCTGGAGTGTACCGGGGCCTGCATCCTACGAGCAGTACTTC
CDR3: CAWSVPGPASYEQYF

V: TRBV25-1
size: once
J: TRBJ2-5
D: NA
DNA: TGTGCCAGCAGTGAATCCTTTGGCGGTTCAAGGGGAGAGACCCAGTACTTC
CDR3: CASSESFGGSRGETQYF

V: TRBV9
size: NA
J: TRBJ2-6
D: NA
DNA: TGTGCCAGCAGCGAGCGGTTGCCCCTGCGGGACCTCTCTGGGGCCAACGTCCTGACTTTC
CDR3: CASSERLPLRDLSGANVLTF

V: TRBV2
size: NA
J: TRBJ2-5
D: TRBD2
DNA: TGTGCCAGCAGAGTCGGGACTAGCGGGAGCAAAGAGACCCAGTACTTC
CDR3: CASRVGTSGSKETQYF

V: TRBV5-6
size: once
J: TRBJ2-7
D: TRBD1
DNA: TGTGCCAGCAGCCAAGGACAGGGTTCCCTCTCCTACGAGCAGTACTTC
CDR3: CASSQGQGSLSYEQYF

V: TRBV3-1/TRBV3-2
size: NA
J: TRBJ2-5
D: NA
DNA: TGTGCCAGCAGCCTTCAGTACCAAGAGACCCAGTACTTC
CDR3: CASSLQYQETQYF

V: TRBV4-2
size: NA
J: TRBJ2-3
D: NA
DNA: TGTGCCAGCAGCCAAGATTCATACGGGGCGAGCACAGATACGCAGTATTTT
CDR3: CASSQDSYGASTDTQYF

V: TRBV3-1/TRBV3-2
size: once
J: TRBJ1-1
D: NA
DNA: TGTGCCAGCAGCCAAGGGGGGAACACTGAAGCTTTCTTT
CDR3: CASSQGGNTEAFF

V: TRBV27
size: NA
J: TRBJ2-5
D: NA
DNA: TGTGCCAGCAGGAGACAGGACCAAGAGACCCAGTACTTC
CDR3: CASRRQDQETQYF

V: TRBV11-2
size: NA
J: TRBJ1-2
D: NA
DNA: TGTGCCAGCAGCTTTCCCAGGGAGGGGGTTCGTGTCAACTATGGCTACACCTTC
CDR3: CASSFPREGVRVNYGYTF

V: TRBV30
size: NA
J: TRBJ1-1
D: NA
DNA: TGTGCCTGGCGGTGGCTCTTGAACACTGAAGCTTTCTTT
CDR3: CAWRWLLNTEAFF

V: TRBV19
size: NA
J: TRBJ1-3
D: NA
DNA: TGTGCCAGTAGTATCCTCCCCGGTCCAGCTGGAAACACCATATATTTT
CDR3: CASSILPGPAGNTIYF

V: TRBV3-1/TRBV3-2
size: NA
J: TRBJ2-3
D: NA
DNA: TGTGCCAGCAACACCGGGCCGACGGGAAATACGCAGTATTTT
CDR3: CASNTGPTGNTQYF

V: TRBV5-5
size: NA
J: TRBJ1-2
D: TRBD1
DNA: TGTGCCAGCAGCCCTGGGACAGGGATTAACTATGGCTACACCTTC
CDR3: CASSPGTGINYGYTF

V: TRBV7-7
size: NA
J: TRBJ2-5
D: NA
DNA: TGTGCCAGCAGCCCGGACCAAGAGACCCAGTACTTC
CDR3: CASSPDQETQYF

V: TRBV4-1
size: NA
J: TRBJ2-3
D: TRBD2
DNA: TGCGCCAGCAGCCACAGTCGGACTAGCGTCGCAGATACGCAGTATTTT
CDR3: CASSHSRTSVADTQYF

V: TRBV6-5
size: NA
J: TRBJ2-6
D: NA
DNA: TGTGCCAGCAGACGAGCGCACTCTGGGGCCAACGTCCTGACTTTC
CDR3: CASRRAHSGANVLTF

V: TRBV27
size: few
J: TRBJ2-7
D: TRBD2
DNA: TGTGCCAGCACGGGACGCGGGAGGGCCGAGCAGTACTTC
CDR3: CASTGRGRAEQYF

V: TRBV6-5
size: NA
J: TRBJ1-5
D: NA
DNA: TGTGCCAGCATTCCCGGGTATAGCAATCAGCCCCAGCATTTT
CDR3: CASIPGYSNQPQHF

V: TRBV27
size: NA
J: TRBJ2-3
D: NA
DNA: TGTGCCAGCAGTTTATATGCCGGAGAAAGCACAGATACGCAGTATTTT
CDR3: CASSLYAGESTDTQYF

V: TRBV5-1
size: few
J: TRBJ2-5
D: TRBD1
DNA: TGCGCCAGCAGCTGGGCGGACAGGCAAGAGACCCAGTACTTC
CDR3: CASSWADRQETQYF

V: TRBV13
size: NA
J: TRBJ1-2
D: TRBD1
DNA: TGTGCCAGCAGCTTTCTTCTGAAAACAGGGGGTTCTGGCTACACCTTC
CDR3: CASSFLLKTGGSGYTF

V: TRBV5-1
size: NA
J: TRBJ1-4
D: NA
DNA: TGCGCCAGCAGTATTAGTAATGAAAAACTGTTTTTT
CDR3: CASSISNEKLFF

V: TRBV6-5
size: NA
J: TRBJ2-1
D: NA
DNA: TGTGCCAGCAGACAACAGTATTGGCTTTACAATGAGCAGTTCTTC
CDR3: CASRQQYWLYNEQFF

V: TRBV2
size: few
J: TRBJ1-5
D: NA
DNA: TGTGCCAGCAGAACTTACAATCAGCCCCAGCATTTT
CDR3: CASRTYNQPQHF

V: TRBV2
size: NA
J: TRBJ2-2
D: NA
DNA: TGTGCCAGACAGAGGGGGACCGGGGAGCTGTTTTTT
CDR3: CARQRGTGELFF

V: TRBV13
size: NA
J: TRBJ2-6
D: NA
DNA: TGTGCCAGCAGCGGGAGAGGGGGTCTCTCTGGGGCCAACGTCCTGACTTTC
CDR3: CASSGRGGLSGANVLTF

V: TRBV3-1/TRBV3-2
size: few
J: TRBJ2-2
D: NA
DNA: TGTGCCAGCAGCCAACCGAACACCGGGGAGCTGTTTTTT
CDR3: CASSQPNTGELFF

V: TRBV2
size: NA
J: TRBJ1-3
D: NA
DNA: TGTGCCAGCACCAGGGCTGGAAACACCATATATTTT
CDR3: CASTRAGNTIYF